These 3 T cell receptor beta chains came from one sample sequenced in a study of T cells in localized non-small cell lung cancer (dated by TCRdb to 2018 to 2020). Library construction relied on the immunoSEQ multiplex PCR assay. TCRdb retrieved this table from immuneACCESS and kept in-frame rearrangements only. Not all clones are present; in checked studies, unresolved V genes account for under half, and no reason is known for the remainder. The sample table lists about 21,000 clones, approximately 90% of them with a count of one. The ten largest clones represent around 7% of the sample. The source material was peripheral blood, sampled before any cancer treatment. The receptors here all came from a male donor older than 55 with stage I squamous cell lung carcinoma.

This clone was seen only a few times. The chain is built from TRBV5-1 and TRBJ2-1; possibly TRBD2 for D (6 bases). The germline CDR1 and CDR2 sequences are SGHRS and YFSETQ. This CDR3 is built from 14 residues. The ends were cut back, 7 bases at V and 7 bases at J, with 18 bases in the middle. CDR3 in DNA: TGCGCCAGCGCGACCGGGACTCACGGAAATGAGCAGTTCTTC. It codes for CASATGTHGNEQFF. Full variable domain (outside the CDR3, taken from reference TRBV5-1 and TRBJ2-1): KAGVTQTPRYLIKTRGQQVTLSCSPISGHRSVSWYQQTPGQGLQFLFEYFSETQRNKGNFPGRFSGRQFSNSRSEMNVSTLELGDSALYLCASATGTHGNEQFFGPGTRLTVL.

The chain combines TRBV19 with TRBJ1-1; no clear D. The CDR3 is made up of 14 amino acids. Trimming took off 5 bases at V and 0 bases at J, with 10 bases between the two ends. Germline V gives CDR1 LNHDA, CDR2 SQIVND (reference sequence). This CDR3 reads CASSQAGLNTEAFF. The CDR3 region has the DNA TGTGCCAGTAGTCAGGCTGGATTGAACACTGAAGCTTTCTTT.

The genes are TRBV7-8 and TRBJ1-2; weak D call: TRBD1 (5 bases). The CDR3 runs 15 residues. V was clipped by 1 base and J by 4 bases, with 13 bases between them. From germline, CDR1 is SGHVS and CDR2 FQNEAQ. The CDR3 region has the DNA TGTGCCAGCAGCTTAGAAGGGGCTATAACCTATGGCTACACCTTC. As protein: CASSLEGAITYGYTF.